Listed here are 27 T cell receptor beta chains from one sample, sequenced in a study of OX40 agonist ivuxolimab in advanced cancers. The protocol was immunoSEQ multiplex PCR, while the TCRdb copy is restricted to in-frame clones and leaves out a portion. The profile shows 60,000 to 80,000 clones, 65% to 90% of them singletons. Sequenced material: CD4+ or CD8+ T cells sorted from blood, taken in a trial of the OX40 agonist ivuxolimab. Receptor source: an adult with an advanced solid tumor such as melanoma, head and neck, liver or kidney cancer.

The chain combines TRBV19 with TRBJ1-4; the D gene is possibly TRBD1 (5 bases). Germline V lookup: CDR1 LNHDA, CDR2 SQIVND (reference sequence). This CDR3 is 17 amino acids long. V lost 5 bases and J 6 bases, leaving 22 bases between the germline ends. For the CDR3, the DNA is TGTGCCAGTAGTTTCTGGACGCACAGGAGTCAAGATGAAAAACTGTTTTTT. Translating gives CASSFWTHRSQDEKLFF.

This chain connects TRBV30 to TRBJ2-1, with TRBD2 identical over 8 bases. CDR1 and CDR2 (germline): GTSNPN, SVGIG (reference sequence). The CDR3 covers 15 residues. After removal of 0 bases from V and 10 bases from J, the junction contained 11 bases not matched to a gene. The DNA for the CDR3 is TGTGCCTGGAGTGTAGCCAGCGGGAGAGTCCGGGAGCAGTTCTTC. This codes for CAWSVASGRVREQFF.

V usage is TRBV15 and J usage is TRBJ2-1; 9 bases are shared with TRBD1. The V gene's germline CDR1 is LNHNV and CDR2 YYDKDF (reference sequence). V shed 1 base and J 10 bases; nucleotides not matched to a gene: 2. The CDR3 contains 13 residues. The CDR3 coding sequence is TGTGCCACCAGCAGAGCTACAGGGGGCGAGCAGTTCTTC. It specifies CATSRATGGEQFF.

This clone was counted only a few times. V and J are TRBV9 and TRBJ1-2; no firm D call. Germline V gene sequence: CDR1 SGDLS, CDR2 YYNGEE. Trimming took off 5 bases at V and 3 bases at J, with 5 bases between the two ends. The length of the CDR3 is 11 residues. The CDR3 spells CASSTDYGYTF. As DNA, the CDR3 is TGTGCCAGCAGTACCGACTATGGCTACACCTTC.

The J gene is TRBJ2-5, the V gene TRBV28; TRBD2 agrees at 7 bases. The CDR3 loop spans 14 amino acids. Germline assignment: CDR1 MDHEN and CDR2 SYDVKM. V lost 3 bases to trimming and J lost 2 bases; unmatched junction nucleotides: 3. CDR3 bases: TGTGCCAGCAGTTTTACTAGCGTACAAGAGACCCAGTACTTC. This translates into CASSFTSVQETQYF.

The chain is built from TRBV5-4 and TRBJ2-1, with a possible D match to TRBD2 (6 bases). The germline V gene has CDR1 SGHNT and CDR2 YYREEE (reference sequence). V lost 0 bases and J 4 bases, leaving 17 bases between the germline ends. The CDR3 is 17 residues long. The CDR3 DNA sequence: TGTGCCAGCAGCTTGGGTAGCGGCCGTTTAAGATACAATGAGCAGTTCTTC. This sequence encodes CASSLGSGRLRYNEQFF. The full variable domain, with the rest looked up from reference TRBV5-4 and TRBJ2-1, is ETGVTQSPTHLIKTRGQQVTLRCSSQSGHNTVSWYQQALGQGPQFIFQYYREEENGRGNFPPRFSGLQFPNYSSELNVNALELDDSALYLCASSLGSGRLRYNEQFFGPGTRLTVL.

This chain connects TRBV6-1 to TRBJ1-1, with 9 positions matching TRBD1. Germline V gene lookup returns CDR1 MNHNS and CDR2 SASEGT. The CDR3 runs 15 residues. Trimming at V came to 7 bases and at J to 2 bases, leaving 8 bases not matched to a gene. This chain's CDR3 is CASTRDRVQNTEAFF. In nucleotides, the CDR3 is TGTGCCAGCACTCGGGACAGGGTCCAAAACACTGAAGCTTTCTTT.

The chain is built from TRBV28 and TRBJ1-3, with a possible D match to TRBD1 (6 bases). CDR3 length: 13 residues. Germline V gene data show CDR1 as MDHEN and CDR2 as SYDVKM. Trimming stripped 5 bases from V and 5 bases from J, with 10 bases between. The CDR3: CASSGGARNTIYF. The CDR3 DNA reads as TGTGCCAGCAGTGGGGGGGCTAGAAACACCATATATTTT.

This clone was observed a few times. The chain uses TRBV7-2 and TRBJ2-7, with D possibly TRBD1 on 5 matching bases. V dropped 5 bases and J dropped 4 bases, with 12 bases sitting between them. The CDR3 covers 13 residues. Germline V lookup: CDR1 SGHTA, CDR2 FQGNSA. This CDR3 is CASSPPQAYEQYF. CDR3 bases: TGTGCCAGCAGCCCGCCACAGGCATACGAGCAGTACTTC.

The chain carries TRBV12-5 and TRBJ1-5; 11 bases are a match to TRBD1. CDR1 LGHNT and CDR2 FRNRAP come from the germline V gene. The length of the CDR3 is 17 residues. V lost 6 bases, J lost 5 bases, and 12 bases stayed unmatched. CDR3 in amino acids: CASGITGQGEKDQPQHF. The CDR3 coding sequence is TGTGCTAGTGGGATCACGGGACAGGGGGAGAAGGATCAGCCCCAGCATTTT. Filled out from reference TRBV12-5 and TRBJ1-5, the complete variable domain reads DARVTQTPRHKVTEMGQEVTMRCQPILGHNTVFWYRQTMMQGLELLAYFRNRAPLDDSGMPKDRFSAEMPDATLATLKIQPSEPRDSAVYFCASGITGQGEKDQPQHFGDGTRLSIL.

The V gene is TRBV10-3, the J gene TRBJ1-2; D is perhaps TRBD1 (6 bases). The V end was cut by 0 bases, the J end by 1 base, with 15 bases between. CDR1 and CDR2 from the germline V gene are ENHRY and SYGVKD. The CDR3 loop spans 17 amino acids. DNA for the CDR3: TGTGCCATCAGTGAGTCGGGGACACCCCCTATTAACTATGGCTACACCTTC. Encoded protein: CAISESGTPPINYGYTF.

The CDR3 region is CASSPLWADGYEQYF. The CDR3 DNA sequence: TGTGCCAGCAGCCCACTTTGGGCCGACGGATACGAGCAGTACTTC. The chain employs TRBV11-2 and TRBJ2-7; unclear D gene. CDR1 is SGHAT, CDR2 FQNNGV, per germline. The V gene lost 5 bases and the J gene lost 4 bases, with 18 bases spanning the gap. CDR3 size: 15 residues. The variable domain in full, completed from reference TRBV11-2 and TRBJ2-7, reads EAGVAQSPRYKIIEKRQSVAFWCNPISGHATLYWYQQILGQGPKLLIQFQNNGVVDDSQLPKDRFSAERLKGVDSTLKIQPAKLEDSAVYLCASSPLWADGYEQYFGPGTRLTVT.

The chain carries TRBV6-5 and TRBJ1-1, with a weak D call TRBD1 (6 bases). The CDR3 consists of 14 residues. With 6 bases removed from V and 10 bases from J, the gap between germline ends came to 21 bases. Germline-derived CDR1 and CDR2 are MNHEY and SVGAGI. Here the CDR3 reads CASRDRDIGMGAFF. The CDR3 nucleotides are TGTGCCAGCAGAGACCGGGACATCGGTATGGGAGCTTTCTTT.

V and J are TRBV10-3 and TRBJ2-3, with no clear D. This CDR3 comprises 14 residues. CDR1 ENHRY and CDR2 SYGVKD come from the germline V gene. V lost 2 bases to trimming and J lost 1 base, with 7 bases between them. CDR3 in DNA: TGTGCCATCAGTGAGCGGAGCCGCACAGATACGCAGTATTTT. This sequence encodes CAISERSRTDTQYF.

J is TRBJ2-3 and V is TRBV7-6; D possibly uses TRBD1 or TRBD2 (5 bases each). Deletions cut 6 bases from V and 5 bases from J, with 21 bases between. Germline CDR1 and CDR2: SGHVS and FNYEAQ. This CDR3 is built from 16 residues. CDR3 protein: CASRLRGRNNQDTQYF. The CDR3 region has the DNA TGTGCCAGCAGGCTAAGGGGACGGAATAACCAAGATACGCAGTATTTT.

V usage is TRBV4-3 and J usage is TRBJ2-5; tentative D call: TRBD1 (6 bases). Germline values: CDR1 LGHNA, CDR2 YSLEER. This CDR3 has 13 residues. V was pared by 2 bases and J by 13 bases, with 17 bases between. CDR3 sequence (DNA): TGCGCCAGCAGCCAACTGGACAGCGCCACTCGGTACTTC. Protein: CASSQLDSATRYF.

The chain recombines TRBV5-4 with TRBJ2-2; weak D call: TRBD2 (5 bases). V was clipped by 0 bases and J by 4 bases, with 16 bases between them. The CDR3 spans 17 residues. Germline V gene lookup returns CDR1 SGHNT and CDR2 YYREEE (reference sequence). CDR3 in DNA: TGTGCCAGCAGCTTGGAGCCCACTAGTGTGGTCACCGGGGAGCTGTTTTTT. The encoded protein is CASSLEPTSVVTGELFF.

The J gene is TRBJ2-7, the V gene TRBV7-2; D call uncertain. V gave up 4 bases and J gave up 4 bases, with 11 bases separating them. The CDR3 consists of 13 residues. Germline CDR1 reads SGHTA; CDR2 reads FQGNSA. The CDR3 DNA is TGTGCCAGCAGCTCAAAGTCGGGTTACGAGCAGTACTTC. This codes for CASSSKSGYEQYF.

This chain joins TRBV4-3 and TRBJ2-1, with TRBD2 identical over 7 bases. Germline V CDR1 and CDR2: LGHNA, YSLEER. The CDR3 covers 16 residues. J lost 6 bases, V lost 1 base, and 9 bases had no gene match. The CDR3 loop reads CASSQGIGGSINEQFF. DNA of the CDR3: TGCGCCAGCAGCCAAGGGATAGGCGGGAGTATCAATGAGCAGTTCTTC.

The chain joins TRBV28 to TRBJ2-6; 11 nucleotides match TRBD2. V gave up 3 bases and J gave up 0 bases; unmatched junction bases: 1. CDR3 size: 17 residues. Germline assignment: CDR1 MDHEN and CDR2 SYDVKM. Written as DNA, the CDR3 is TGTGCCAGCAGTTTGCTAGCGGGGGGCTCTGGGGCCAACGTCCTGACTTTC. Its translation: CASSLLAGGSGANVLTF.

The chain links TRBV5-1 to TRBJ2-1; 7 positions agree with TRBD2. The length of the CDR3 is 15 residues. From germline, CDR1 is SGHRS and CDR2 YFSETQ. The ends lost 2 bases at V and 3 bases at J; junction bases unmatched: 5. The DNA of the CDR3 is TGCGCCAGCAGCTTCTTCTCTAGCGGCTACAATGAGCAGTTCTTC. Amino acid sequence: CASSFFSSGYNEQFF.

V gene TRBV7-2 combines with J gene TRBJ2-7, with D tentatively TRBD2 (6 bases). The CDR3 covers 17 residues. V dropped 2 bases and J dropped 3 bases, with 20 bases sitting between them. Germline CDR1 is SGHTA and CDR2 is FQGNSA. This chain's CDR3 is CASSLRKGGRNFYEQYF. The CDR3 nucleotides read TGTGCCAGCAGCTTAAGGAAAGGAGGGCGCAACTTCTACGAGCAGTACTTC.

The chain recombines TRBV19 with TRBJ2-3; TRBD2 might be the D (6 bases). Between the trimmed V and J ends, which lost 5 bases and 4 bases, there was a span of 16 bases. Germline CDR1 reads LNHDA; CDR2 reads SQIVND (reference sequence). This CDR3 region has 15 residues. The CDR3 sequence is CASSPGTLFADTQYF. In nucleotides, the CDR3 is TGTGCCAGTAGTCCCGGGACTCTCTTCGCAGATACGCAGTATTTT.

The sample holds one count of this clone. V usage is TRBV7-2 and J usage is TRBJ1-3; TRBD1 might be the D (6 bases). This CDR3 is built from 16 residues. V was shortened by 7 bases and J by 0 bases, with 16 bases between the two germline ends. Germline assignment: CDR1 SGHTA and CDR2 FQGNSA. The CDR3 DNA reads TGTGCCAGCACCACGCCCGGGGGCTCCTCTGGAAACACCATATATTTT. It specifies CASTTPGGSSGNTIYF.

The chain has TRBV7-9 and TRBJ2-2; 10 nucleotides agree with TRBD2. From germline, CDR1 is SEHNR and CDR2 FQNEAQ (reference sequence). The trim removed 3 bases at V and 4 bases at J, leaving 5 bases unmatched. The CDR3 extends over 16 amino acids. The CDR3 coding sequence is TGTGCCAGCAGCTTCTCTAGCGGGAGTGCCACCGGGGAGCTGTTTTTT. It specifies CASSFSSGSATGELFF.

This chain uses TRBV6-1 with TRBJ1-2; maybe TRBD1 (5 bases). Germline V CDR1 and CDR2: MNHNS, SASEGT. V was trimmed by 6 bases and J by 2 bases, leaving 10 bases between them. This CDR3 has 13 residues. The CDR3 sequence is CASRERDNYGYTF. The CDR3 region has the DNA TGTGCCAGCAGAGAACGGGACAACTATGGCTACACCTTC.

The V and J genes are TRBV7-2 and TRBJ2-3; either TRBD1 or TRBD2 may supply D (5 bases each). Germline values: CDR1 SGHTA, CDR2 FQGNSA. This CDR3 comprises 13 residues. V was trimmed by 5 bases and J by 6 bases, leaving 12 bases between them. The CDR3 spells CASSPGPEDTQYF. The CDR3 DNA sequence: TGTGCCAGCAGCCCGGGACCGGAGGATACGCAGTATTTT.